This is a list of T cell receptor beta chains from one sample in a study of T cells after yellow fever vaccination. TCRdb independently ran MiXCR on the 5' RACE reads; one entry per CDR3 protein. The sample comprises 450,000 to 650,000 distinct CDR3 sequences, roughly 12% of which are singletons, and 11% to 15% rests with the top ten. Source: PBMCs, taken on the day of the yellow fever booster vaccination. The receptors come from a man in his thirties or forties who received the YFV17D yellow fever vaccine. Each CDR3 is given with its conserved first and last residue. D genes are given only for firm matches. For some rows the clone size is stated as once, few or many, or as a class when expanded; others skip it.

J gene | CDR3 length | D gene | V gene | clone size | CDR3 protein | CDR3 DNA
TRBJ2-3 | 14 | - | TRBV29-1 | - | CSVEMAPSTDTQYF | TGCAGCGTTGAAATGGCCCCTAGCACAGATACGCAGTATTTT
TRBJ2-7 | 13 | TRBD2 | TRBV28 | few | CASSGLGVSEQYF | TGTGCCAGCAGTGGACTAGGGGTCTCCGAGCAGTACTTC
TRBJ2-7 | 11 | - | TRBV6-6 | - | CASRVDYEQYF | TGTGCCAGTCGTGTCGACTACGAGCAGTACTTC
TRBJ2-7 | 17 | TRBD2 | TRBV18 | few | CASSVGRAQRGDYEQYF | TGTGCCAGCTCAGTAGGTAGGGCCCAGCGGGGAGACTACGAGCAGTACTTC
TRBJ1-1 | 11 | TRBD1 | TRBV28 | few | CASRSTGLAFF | TGTGCCAGCAGATCGACAGGGCTGGCTTTCTTT
TRBJ2-5 | 15 | - | TRBV28 | few | CASSKGSSGQETQYF | TGTGCCAGCAGTAAGGGGAGTAGTGGGCAAGAGACCCAGTACTTC
TRBJ2-1 | 17 | TRBD2 | TRBV3-1 | few | CASSQVGTSGRRDEQFF | TGTGCCAGCAGCCAAGTTGGGACTAGCGGGAGACGGGATGAGCAGTTCTTC
TRBJ2-6 | 17 | TRBD1 | TRBV18 | few | CASSRGQGNSGANVLTF | TGTGCCAGCTCCCGGGGACAGGGGAATTCTGGGGCCAACGTCCTGACTTTC
TRBJ2-7 | 11 | - | TRBV2 | few | CATEDWSEQYF | TGTGCCACTGAGGACTGGTCCGAGCAGTACTTC
TRBJ2-7 | 13 | - | TRBV27 | few | CASSFAWSYEQYF | TGTGCCAGCAGTTTTGCCTGGAGCTACGAGCAGTACTTC
TRBJ2-1 | 13 | TRBD2 | TRBV19 | - | CASETSGRVEQFF | TGTGCCAGCGAGACTAGCGGGAGGGTTGAGCAGTTCTTC
TRBJ2-6 | 16 | - | TRBV5-4 | - | CASLPRPSAGANVLTF | TGTGCCAGCCTCCCTAGGCCCTCGGCTGGGGCCAACGTCCTGACTTTC
TRBJ1-5 | 14 | - | TRBV7-2 | many | CASSPDPSNQPQHF | TGTGCCAGCAGTCCTGATCCTAGCAATCAGCCCCAGCATTTT
TRBJ1-1 | 11 | - | TRBV7-6 | few | CASSVGSRAFF | TGTGCCAGCAGCGTGGGGTCTCGAGCTTTCTTT
TRBJ2-7 | 14 | TRBD2 | TRBV7-2 | - | CASSLVGRAAEQYF | TGTGCCAGCAGCTTAGTTGGGAGGGCCGCCGAGCAGTACTTC
TRBJ1-6 | 15 | - | TRBV5-1 | - | CASSLRSVNNSPLHF | TGCGCCAGCAGCTTGCGCTCAGTGAATAATTCACCCCTCCACTTT
TRBJ2-3 | 16 | TRBD1 | TRBV5-4 | - | CASSRQDRAYTDTQYF | TGTGCCAGCAGCCGCCAGGACAGGGCGTACACAGATACGCAGTATTTT
TRBJ2-1 | 14 | - | TRBV7-2 | - | CASSFGRDYNEQFF | TGTGCCAGCAGCTTCGGCCGGGATTACAATGAGCAGTTCTTC
TRBJ2-7 | 14 | - | TRBV7-2 | few | CASSLRRLGYEQYF | TGTGCCAGCAGCTTACGACGACTAGGCTACGAGCAGTACTTC
TRBJ2-6 | 18 | - | TRBV6-2/TRBV6-3 | few | CASRDIRTAIPGANVLTF | TGTGCCAGCAGAGACATTAGGACAGCGATTCCTGGGGCCAACGTCCTGACTTTC
TRBJ2-2 | 14 | - | TRBV7-6 | few | CASSPDGGAGELFF | TGTGCCAGCAGCCCGGACGGGGGAGCCGGGGAGCTGTTTTTT
TRBJ1-1 | 15 | - | TRBV10-3 | - | CAIREQRAENTEAFF | TGTGCCATCAGGGAACAGAGAGCTGAGAACACTGAAGCTTTCTTT
TRBJ2-7 | 16 | TRBD1 | TRBV27 | - | CASSRITGTGNYEQYF | TGTGCCAGCAGCAGAATTACCGGGACAGGGAACTACGAGCAGTACTTC
TRBJ2-1 | 14 | - | TRBV7-2 | few | CASSLGLGGGEQFF | TGTGCCAGCAGCTTGGGCCTAGGGGGGGGAGAGCAGTTCTTC
TRBJ1-1 | 15 | TRBD1 | TRBV7-8 | many | CASIPITGQGSEAFF | TGTGCCAGCATCCCAATTACGGGACAGGGCAGTGAAGCTTTCTTT
TRBJ2-7 | 13 | - | TRBV5-5 | many | CASSLVHSYEQYF | TGTGCCAGCAGCTTGGTTCATTCCTACGAGCAGTACTTC
TRBJ2-1 | 12 | - | TRBV7-2 | - | CASSNPYNEQFF | TGTGCCAGCAGTAATCCCTACAATGAGCAGTTCTTC
TRBJ2-3 | 15 | TRBD2 | TRBV5-1 | few | CASRPLAGEVYTQYF | TGCGCCAGCAGACCTCTAGCGGGAGAAGTGTATACGCAGTATTTT
TRBJ2-2 | 15 | - | TRBV7-2 | many | CASSSNRALTGELFF | TGTGCCAGCAGCTCTAACCGGGCCCTTACCGGGGAGCTGTTTTTT
TRBJ2-4 | 13 | TRBD1 | TRBV19 | few | CASSKDRGLVPYF | TGTGCCAGTAGCAAAGACAGGGGGCTAGTCCCGTACTTC
TRBJ2-7 | 14 | - | TRBV5-6 | many | CASSLFRASYEQYF | TGTGCCAGCAGCTTGTTCAGGGCCTCCTACGAGCAGTACTTC
TRBJ2-1 | 17 | TRBD2 | TRBV15 | - | CATSRDGSGGLENEQFF | TGTGCCACCAGCAGAGATGGTAGCGGGGGTTTGGAGAATGAGCAGTTCTTC
TRBJ2-1 | 18 | TRBD2 | TRBV11-2 | few | CASSNTPGGTNAFYEQFF | TGTGCCAGCAGCAACACCCCCGGCGGGACTAATGCATTTTATGAGCAGTTCTTC
TRBJ1-5 | 13 | - | TRBV7-2 | few | CASSPTGIPPQHF | TGTGCCAGCAGCCCAACAGGGATCCCGCCCCAGCATTTT
TRBJ2-7 | 15 | - | TRBV28 | - | CASSLPFGATYEQYF | TGTGCCAGCAGTTTACCGTTTGGAGCAACCTACGAGCAGTACTTC
TRBJ1-2 | 14 | - | TRBV20-1 | few | CSARAQLRSYGYTF | TGCAGTGCTAGAGCCCAGCTACGTTCCTATGGCTACACCTTC
TRBJ2-3 | 16 | TRBD2 | TRBV30 | - | CAWSVSSGIFTDTQYF | TGTGCCTGGAGTGTTTCTAGCGGGATCTTCACAGATACGCAGTATTTT
TRBJ2-1 | 16 | TRBD1 | TRBV25-1 | - | CASSELTGGLNNEQFF | TGTGCCAGCAGTGAATTAACAGGGGGACTCAACAATGAGCAGTTCTTC
TRBJ2-1 | 16 | TRBD1 | TRBV7-7 | - | CASSLAEDRGYNEQFF | TGTGCTAGCAGCTTAGCAGAGGACAGGGGTTACAATGAGCAGTTCTTC
TRBJ2-3 | 16 | - | TRBV7-2 | - | CASSPERAGLTDTQYF | TGTGCCAGCAGCCCCGAAAGGGCGGGGTTAACAGATACGCAGTATTTT
TRBJ2-1 | 17 | TRBD2 | TRBV30 | - | CAWALTRTSGSGNEQFF | TGTGCCTGGGCCCTAACGAGGACTAGCGGGAGTGGAAATGAGCAGTTCTTC
TRBJ1-4 | 14 | - | TRBV11-2 | - | CASSYGNANEKLFF | TGTGCCAGCAGCTACGGGAACGCAAATGAAAAACTGTTTTTT
TRBJ1-3 | 13 | - | TRBV20-1 | - | CSASDSPGNTIYF | TGCAGTGCTAGTGACAGTCCTGGAAACACCATATATTTT
TRBJ2-4 | 21 | - | TRBV4-1 | many | CASSLITPGGTRKRAKNIQYF | TGCGCCAGCAGCCTGATTACCCCGGGTGGGACCCGAAAAAGAGCCAAAAACATTCAGTACTTC
TRBJ2-5 | 14 | TRBD2 | TRBV5-1 | - | CASRLTSGKETQYF | TGCGCCAGCAGGCTAACTAGCGGGAAAGAGACCCAGTACTTC
TRBJ2-5 | 15 | - | TRBV18 | - | CASSPRDGNQETQYF | TGTGCCAGCTCACCTCGGGACGGCAACCAAGAGACCCAGTACTTC
TRBJ2-3 | 14 | - | TRBV28 | - | CASSHRINTDTQYF | TGTGCCAGCAGTCACCGAATAAACACAGATACGCAGTATTTT
TRBJ2-3 | 17 | - | TRBV28 | few | CASSPGGLAGYTDTQYF | TGTGCCAGCAGTCCAGGGGGCCTAGCGGGATACACAGATACGCAGTATTTT
TRBJ2-2 | 15 | - | TRBV15 | - | CATSRGRAGTGELFF | TGTGCCACCAGCAGAGGGCGGGCAGGAACCGGGGAGCTGTTTTTT
TRBJ1-4 | 13 | - | TRBV18 | - | CASSPLTNEKLFF | TGTGCCAGCTCACCACTAACTAATGAAAAACTGTTTTTT
TRBJ2-3 | 13 | TRBD1 | TRBV20-1 | many | CSAELGQGDTQYF | TGCAGTGCGGAACTTGGACAGGGCGATACGCAGTATTTT
TRBJ2-5 | 15 | - | TRBV18 | few | CASSPPSRAQETQYF | TGTGCCAGCTCACCACCTTCCAGGGCCCAAGAGACCCAGTACTTC
TRBJ2-5 | 15 | - | TRBV29-1 | few | CSVEDGQRSQETQYF | TGCAGCGTTGAAGATGGGCAGAGGTCACAAGAGACCCAGTACTTC
TRBJ2-2 | 14 | - | TRBV10-3 | - | CAIQTEPNTGELFF | TGTGCCATTCAGACAGAGCCTAACACCGGGGAGCTGTTTTTT
TRBJ2-5 | 16 | - | TRBV10-3 | many | CAISAQRGGVGETQYF | TGTGCCATCAGTGCCCAGAGAGGGGGAGTAGGGGAGACCCAGTACTTC
TRBJ2-1 | 15 | TRBD2 | TRBV10-2 | - | CASSWTSSGYNEQFF | TGCGCCAGCAGCTGGACTAGTTCGGGTTACAATGAGCAGTTCTTC
TRBJ2-5 | 12 | - | TRBV20-1 | - | CSAKPRVETQYF | TGCAGTGCAAAGCCCCGAGTCGAGACCCAGTACTTC
TRBJ2-7 | 11 | - | TRBV29-1 | - | CSAVDGREEYF | TGCAGCGCCGTGGACGGTCGAGAGGAGTACTTC
TRBJ2-5 | 14 | - | TRBV2 | few | CASSAERIQETQYF | TGTGCCAGCAGTGCAGAACGGATCCAAGAGACCCAGTACTTC
TRBJ1-5 | 12 | - | TRBV28 | few | CASTYQGVPQHF | TGTGCCAGCACCTACCAGGGCGTGCCCCAGCATTTT